These 9 T cell receptor beta chains were sequenced from one sample in a study of technical replicates of blood from a few donors. Profiling relied on immunoSEQ multiplex PCR, and the TCRdb table lists in-frame clones only, not all of them. The repertoire holds 60,000 to 85,000 clones, with around nine tenths as singletons. The sequencing sample was made of T cells isolated from PBMCs. These receptors originate from a human donor in good health.

This clone was detected once. The J gene is TRBJ1-4, the V gene TRBV5-6; D gene unclear. Trimming took off 2 bases at V and 7 bases at J, with 9 bases between the two ends. The CDR3 is 13 residues long. CDR1 and CDR2 from the germline V gene are SGHDT and YYEEEE. The CDR3 protein is CASSFLRGEKLFF. CDR3 DNA sequence: TGTGCCAGCAGCTTTTTACGAGGTGAAAAACTGTTTTTT.

The V gene is TRBV19, the J gene TRBJ1-1; TRBD1 is a possible D gene (6 bases). Trimming left V 2 bases short and J 10 bases short, with 11 bases between. CDR1 is LNHDA and CDR2 is SQIVND in the germline V gene (reference sequence). The CDR3 totals 12 residues. DNA of the CDR3: TGTGCCAGTAGTATACAGGGGTTCGGAGCTTTCTTT. This translates into CASSIQGFGAFF.

The chain combines TRBV13 with TRBJ2-7; a possible D gene is TRBD2 (5 bases). The CDR3 contains 14 residues. Germline CDR1 and CDR2: PRHDT and FYEKMQ (reference sequence). Trimming left V 5 bases short and J 2 bases short, with 13 bases between. CDR3 in DNA: TGTGCCAGCAGCGCCCCAGGAGGACCCTACGAGCAGTACTTC. Encoded protein: CASSAPGGPYEQYF.

This chain connects TRBV4-3 to TRBJ2-7; 8 bases match TRBD2. The J segment lost 2 bases and the V segment lost 0 bases, leaving 3 bases of the junction unmatched. This CDR3 comprises 15 residues. The germline CDR1 and CDR2 sequences are LGHNA and YSLEER. CDR3 sequence (DNA): TGCGCCAGCAGCCAAGAACTAGCGGTTGCCTACGAGCAGTACTTC. It is translated as CASSQELAVAYEQYF.

The chain combines TRBV19 with TRBJ2-7; D unresolved. The length of the CDR3 is 13 residues. Trimming took 3 bases from V and 2 from J, leaving 8 bases between them. Germline V lookup: CDR1 LNHDA, CDR2 SQIVND (reference sequence). The CDR3 reads CASSIDLTYEQYF. CDR3 coding DNA: TGTGCCAGTAGTATTGACTTAACCTACGAGCAGTACTTC.

This sequence joins TRBV7-6 and TRBJ2-1; 8 bases are a match to TRBD1. Germline V gene data show CDR1 as SGHVS and CDR2 as FNYEAQ. This CDR3 spans 12 amino acids. Losses at the gene ends were 4 bases for V and 14 bases for J; bases not matched to a gene: 7. CDR3 bases: TGTGCCAGCAGCTCCCCGACAGGGGAGGAGTTCTTC. Protein: CASSSPTGEEFF.

As for this clone: The junction does not match germline at one end; this may be a read error. The rearrangement joins TRBV7-7 to TRBJ2-1; 9 bases line up with TRBD2. Per the germline V gene, CDR1 is SSHAT and CDR2 is FNYEAQ (reference sequence). The CDR3 is 14 amino acids. The DNA of the CDR3 is TGTGCTAGCAGCTTACAGCGGGAGGCAACTGAGCAGTTCTTC. Translated: CASSLQREATEQFF.

This chain uses TRBV5-6 with TRBJ2-7; no firm D call. Germline CDR1 and CDR2: SGHDT and YYEEEE. The CDR3 extends over 12 amino acids. The V end lost 1 base, the J end lost 3 bases, and 5 bases lay between the germline ends. Here the CDR3 reads CASSLLSYEQYF. As DNA, the CDR3 is TGTGCCAGCAGCTTGCTGAGCTACGAGCAGTACTTC.

The V call is TRBV29-1, the J call TRBJ2-5; D is perhaps TRBD2 (6 bases). Trimming took off 2 bases at V and 1 base at J, with 14 bases between the two ends. This CDR3 region has 15 residues. Germline loops: CDR1 SQVTM, CDR2 ANQGSEA. The CDR3 DNA reads TGCAGCGTTGAATCATACCCCGGGGGCCAAGAGACCCAGTACTTC. Translation gives CSVESYPGGQETQYF.